The rows below give T cell receptor beta chains drawn from one sample of a study of blood T cell repertoires in COVID-19. Clones were read by immunoSEQ multiplex PCR, and TCRdb kept only the in-frame ones, dropping some. The sample includes approximately 260,000 clones, roughly 85% of them seen just once. The sequenced sample was peripheral blood. The receptor source for this set is a man in his 60s who had recovered from COVID-19. CDR3s include the opening cysteine and the closing phenylalanine or tryptophan. Fields, in order: clone size, V gene, J gene, D gene, CDR3 protein, CDR3 DNA. D genes are given only for firm matches. Some rows have no size entry. The others give once, few or many, or a class for an expanded clone.

once	TRBV6-5	TRBJ1-5	NA	CASSTGGSGNQPQHF	TGTGCCAGCAGTACGGGAGGGTCAGGCAATCAGCCCCAGCATTTT
NA	TRBV19	TRBJ2-1	TRBD2	CASKSSGSSYNEQFF	TGTGCCAGCAAGTCTAGCGGGAGCTCCTACAATGAGCAGTTCTTC
NA	TRBV5-1	TRBJ2-5	NA	CASSLNIGGQETQYF	TGCGCCAGCAGCTTGAATATTGGAGGTCAAGAGACCCAGTACTTC
NA	TRBV5-1	TRBJ1-1	NA	CASSLILRTEAFF	TGCGCCAGCTCCCTGATCCTACGCACTGAAGCTTTCTTT
NA	TRBV27	TRBJ2-1	TRBD2	CASTTTGGRAYNEQFF	TGTGCCAGCACCACGACGGGAGGGAGGGCCTACAATGAGCAGTTCTTC
NA	TRBV4-1	TRBJ2-4	NA	CASSQGQVNLAKNIQYF	TGCGCCAGCAGCCAAGGGCAGGTGAATCTAGCCAAAAACATTCAGTACTTC
NA	TRBV15	TRBJ2-1	TRBD2	CATSPFPDGGEYNEQFF	TGTGCCACCAGCCCCTTCCCTGACGGGGGGGAGTACAATGAGCAGTTCTTC
NA	TRBV2	TRBJ2-3	NA	CASRVGKTQGRGTQYF	TGTGCCAGCAGGGTAGGGAAGACGCAGGGCCGCGGTACGCAGTATTTT
NA	TRBV30	TRBJ2-7	NA	CAWDRAAYEQYF	TGTGCCTGGGACCGAGCCGCCTACGAGCAGTACTTC
NA	TRBV7-9	TRBJ2-7	NA	CASRTGRYEQYF	TGTGCCAGCAGAACAGGGCGCTACGAGCAGTACTTC
once	TRBV5-1	TRBJ2-2	NA	CASSLDRNTGELFF	TGCGCCAGCAGCCTCGACAGGAACACCGGGGAGCTGTTTTTT
NA	TRBV7-9	TRBJ1-4	NA	CASSPNRALNEKLFF	TGTGCCAGCAGCCCAAACAGGGCCCTTAATGAAAAACTGTTTTTT
NA	TRBV4-1	TRBJ2-7	TRBD2	CASSHNSGGCMGQYF	TGCGCCAGCAGCCACAATAGCGGGGGGTGTATGGGGCAGTACTTC
NA	TRBV27	TRBJ1-6	NA	CASKYQINSPLHF	TGTGCCAGCAAATACCAGATTAATTCACCCCTCCACTTT
NA	TRBV25-1	TRBJ1-4	TRBD1	CASSKMTGGDEKLFF	TGTGCCAGCAGTAAAATGACAGGGGGCGATGAAAAACTGTTTTTT
NA	TRBV11-2	TRBJ1-6	NA	CASSLDRGGGRSPLHF	TGTGCCAGCAGCTTAGATCGGGGAGGGGGTAGGTCACCCCTCCACTTT
once	TRBV19	TRBJ2-3	TRBD2	CASSMGTSGTDTQYF	TGTGCCAGTAGTATGGGGACTAGCGGAACAGATACGCAGTATTTT
NA	TRBV9	TRBJ1-1	TRBD1	CASSETGRATEAFF	TGTGCCAGCAGCGAGACAGGGCGCGCCACTGAAGCTTTCTTT
NA	TRBV3-1/TRBV3-2	TRBJ2-2	TRBD2	CASSQESLAGISGELFF	TGTGCCAGCAGCCAAGAGTCCCTAGCGGGGATTTCCGGGGAGCTGTTTTTT
few	TRBV7-9	TRBJ1-6	NA	CASSLGAANSPLHF	TGTGCCAGCAGCTTAGGGGCAGCCAATTCACCCCTCCACTTT
NA	TRBV7-9	TRBJ1-2	NA	CASSQQQGLNGYTF	TGTGCCAGCAGCCAACAACAGGGACTAAATGGCTACACCTTC
few	TRBV19	TRBJ1-3	NA	CASHVRGLLGNTIYF	TGTGCCAGCCACGTCCGGGGACTTCTAGGAAACACCATATATTTT
NA	TRBV5-4	TRBJ2-3	NA	CASSLLTGIGEDTQYF	TGTGCCAGCAGCTTGCTCACAGGGATAGGGGAGGATACGCAGTATTTT
NA	TRBV11-1	TRBJ1-1	NA	CASSPRGGLNTEAFF	TGTGCCAGCAGCCCACGGGGAGGGTTGAACACTGAAGCTTTCTTT
NA	TRBV18	TRBJ2-5	NA	CASARFGETQYF	TGTGCCAGCGCAAGGTTCGGGGAGACCCAGTACTTC
once	TRBV6-5	TRBJ2-7	TRBD2	CASNSGTSGRNEQYF	TGTGCCAGCAACTCCGGGACTAGCGGGAGAAACGAGCAGTACTTC
NA	TRBV3-1/TRBV3-2	TRBJ1-5	NA	CASSQGSGSNQPQHF	TGTGCCAGCAGCCAAGGGTCAGGGAGCAATCAGCCCCAGCATTTT
once	TRBV5-1	TRBJ2-1	TRBD2	CASSFSGNYEQFF	TGCGCCAGCAGCTTTAGCGGGAACTATGAGCAGTTCTTC
NA	TRBV2	TRBJ1-2	NA	CASRPGSNYGYTF	TGTGCCAGCAGACCAGGGTCTAACTATGGCTACACCTTC
NA	TRBV11-3	TRBJ2-3	TRBD2	CASSFPSGNLNTQYF	TGTGCCAGCAGCTTCCCTAGCGGGAATTTGAATACGCAGTATTTT
NA	TRBV11-2	TRBJ1-1	NA	CASSKTAEAFF	TGTGCCAGCAGCAAGACAGCTGAAGCTTTCTTT
few	TRBV25-1	TRBJ1-5	NA	CASRHREGPGMSNQPQHF	TGTGCCAGCAGGCATCGGGAGGGCCCTGGGATGAGCAATCAGCCCCAGCATTTT